The following is a T cell receptor beta chain sequence with its context. The junction had 7 bases not matched to a gene; V was cut back by 10 bases and J by 5 bases. This CDR3 region has 13 residues. This sample is drawn from a study of blood T cell repertoires in COVID-19. TCRdb keeps only in-frame clones here, not all; method: immunoSEQ multiplex PCR. Of 300,000 or so clones in the sample, 75% to 90% were seen once. The sequence was obtained from a woman between 35 and 50 years old with acute or convalescent COVID-19. The rearrangement uses TRBV12-3 or TRBV12-4 and TRBJ2-1; 8 bases map to TRBD2. Material for sequencing was peripheral blood. The CDR3 nucleotides are TGTGCCACCAGGACTAGCACCAACAATGAGCAGTTCTTC. This codes for CATRTSTNNEQFF.